Listed here are 22 T cell receptor beta chains from one sample, sequenced in a study of brain T cells in children with intractable seizures. Libraries were prepared by immunoSEQ multiplex PCR; TCRdb keeps only in-frame clonotypes and omits some of them. The table lists about 80,000 clones, approximately 90% of them singletons, with roughly a quarter in the top ten. The sample was peripheral blood, taken at surgery. These receptors were collected from a girl aged 2 to 10 with Rasmussen encephalitis and intractable seizures.

This chain links TRBV27 with TRBJ2-5; the match to TRBD2 covers 8 bases. V shed 5 bases and J 5 bases; nucleotides not matched to a gene: 10. CDR3 size: 15 residues. Germline CDR1 reads MNHEY; CDR2 reads SMNVEV (reference sequence). The CDR3, as DNA: TGTGCCAGCAGTAGGGGACTAGATGTATCGGAGACCCAGTACTTC. Protein sequence: CASSRGLDVSETQYF.

This clone was found a few times. V and J are TRBV30 and TRBJ1-6; perhaps TRBD1 as D (5 bases). V lost 3 bases to trimming and J lost 0 bases, with 12 bases between them. The CDR3 has 16 amino acids. Germline values: CDR1 GTSNPN, CDR2 SVGIG (reference sequence). CDR3 region: CAWRGTDLSYNSPLHF. The DNA of the CDR3 is TGTGCCTGGAGAGGGACGGACCTCTCCTATAATTCACCCCTCCACTTT.

The table lists this clone with a few counts. This chain links TRBV4-1 with TRBJ1-6; D unclear. The CDR3 consists of 13 residues. Germline V gives CDR1 MGHRA, CDR2 YSYEKL. Trimming cost V 1 base and J 9 bases, with 7 bases left between them. Written as DNA, the CDR3 is TGCGCCAGCAGCCAAGTTGTCGGTTCACCCCTCCACTTT. Amino acid sequence: CASSQVVGSPLHF.

The rearrangement links TRBV9 to TRBJ2-4; D is perhaps TRBD1 (8 bases). The CDR3 contains 16 residues. The germline V gene has CDR1 SGDLS and CDR2 YYNGEE. Trimming cost V 4 bases and J 0 bases, with 14 bases left between them. This chain's CDR3 is CASSFHRGGAKNIQYF. CDR3 in DNA: TGTGCCAGCAGCTTCCACAGGGGGGGAGCCAAAAACATTCAGTACTTC.

The chain joins TRBV18 to TRBJ2-2; D not resolved. The CDR3 runs 13 residues. The germline V and J ends were trimmed by 2 bases and 6 bases, with 7 bases remaining between them. Germline loops: CDR1 KGHSH, CDR2 LQKENI. CDR3 nucleotide sequence: TGTGCCAGCTCACCAGGACGAGCCGGGGAGCTGTTTTTT. Its translation is CASSPGRAGELFF. The full variable domain, in which reference TRBV18 and TRBJ2-2 provide the parts outside the CDR3, is NAGVMQNPRHLVRRRGQEARLRCSPMKGHSHVYWYRQLPEEGLKFMVYLQKENIIDESGMPKERFSAEFPKEGPSILRIQQVVRGDSAAYFCASSPGRAGELFFGEGSRLTVL.

The chain employs TRBV5-1 and TRBJ2-7; unclear D gene. The germline CDR1 and CDR2 sequences are SGHRS and YFSETQ. The V end was cut by 5 bases, the J end by 0 bases, with 12 bases between. The CDR3 extends over 14 amino acids. CDR3 sequence: CASSPNTGSYEQYF. In DNA, the CDR3 is TGCGCCAGCAGTCCGAACACCGGCTCCTACGAGCAGTACTTC.

The rearrangement uses TRBV7-2 and TRBJ1-1; 9 bases are a match to TRBD1. Per germline, CDR1 SGHTA and CDR2 FQGNSA. After removal of 4 bases from V and 8 bases from J, the junction contained 8 bases not matched to a gene. The length of the CDR3 is 14 residues. The CDR3 region is CASSSDRGSGEAFF. CDR3 nucleotides: TGTGCCAGCAGCTCGGACAGGGGTTCCGGAGAAGCTTTCTTT. Using reference TRBV7-2 and TRBJ1-1 for the parts outside the CDR3, the full variable domain is GAGVSQSPSNKVTEKGKDVELRCDPISGHTALYWYRQSLGQGLEFLIYFQGNSAPDKSGLPSDRFSAERTGGSVSTLTIQRTQQEDSAVYLCASSSDRGSGEAFFGQGTRLTVV.

This clone was detected only a few times. The V and J genes are TRBV2 and TRBJ1-1, with D maybe TRBD1 (5 bases). The germline V gene encodes CDR1 SNHLY and CDR2 FYNNEI. This CDR3 spans 15 amino acids. V lost 6 bases, J lost 2 bases, and 16 bases lay in between. The CDR3 reads CASSGPGQHNTEAFF. The DNA of the CDR3 is TGTGCCAGCAGCGGACCGGGGCAGCATAACACTGAAGCTTTCTTT.

This clone has just a few counts. V usage is TRBV3-1 (or the pseudogene TRBV3-2) and J usage is TRBJ2-1, with D unclear. Germline lookup yields CDR1 LGHDT and CDR2 YNNKEL (reference sequence). The CDR3 spans 13 residues. Trimming stripped 0 bases from V and 4 bases from J, with 4 bases between. The DNA for the CDR3 is TGTGCCAGCAGCCAAGACCTATACAATGAGCAGTTCTTC. It yields the protein CASSQDLYNEQFF.

J is TRBJ2-1 and V is TRBV19; 10 bases line up with TRBD2. With 4 bases clipped from V and 5 bases from J, the junction kept 8 bases outside the gene matches. Germline lookup yields CDR1 LNHDA and CDR2 SQIVND (reference sequence). The CDR3 covers 16 residues. CDR3 nucleotide sequence: TGTGCCAGTAGTAGCCCGGGACTAGCGCCTCACAATGAGCAGTTCTTC. Protein sequence: CASSSPGLAPHNEQFF.

This chain connects TRBV27 to TRBJ2-5; 8 bases are a match to TRBD2. The germline V gene has CDR1 MNHEY and CDR2 SMNVEV (reference sequence). The CDR3 is made up of 11 amino acids. With 7 bases clipped from V and 7 bases from J, the junction kept 2 bases outside the gene matches. CDR3 DNA sequence: TGTGCCAGCAAACGGGGGGGGACCCAGTACTTC. This gives the protein CASKRGGTQYF.

The chain couples TRBV7-9 to TRBJ1-6; 8 bases map to TRBD1. Trimming took 6 bases from V and 7 from J; bases not matched to a gene: 5. The germline V gene encodes CDR1 SEHNR and CDR2 FQNEAQ (reference sequence). The CDR3 length is 14 residues. CDR3 in amino acids: CASSQGQANSPLHF. The CDR3 DNA reads TGTGCCAGCAGTCAGGGACAGGCCAATTCACCCCTCCACTTT. Full variable domain (rest looked up from reference TRBV7-9 and TRBJ1-6): DTGVSQNPRHKITKRGQNVTFRCDPISEHNRLYWYRQTLGQGPEFLTYFQNEAQLEKSRLLSDRFSAERPKGSFSTLEIQRTEQGDSAMYLCASSQGQANSPLHFGNGTRLTVT.

Only a few counts were recorded for this clone. The V call is TRBV3-1 (or the pseudogene TRBV3-2), the J call TRBJ2-3; D gene ambiguous. V was trimmed by 1 base and J by 2 bases, leaving 10 bases between them. CDR1 is LGHDT and CDR2 is YNNKEL in the germline V gene (reference sequence). This CDR3 has 15 amino acids. CDR3 amino acids: CASSQGNLATDTQYF. In nucleotides, the CDR3 is TGTGCCAGCAGCCAAGGTAACTTAGCCACAGATACGCAGTATTTT.

The chain recombines TRBV2 with TRBJ1-6; perhaps TRBD1 as D (5 bases). This CDR3 comprises 15 residues. CDR1 is SNHLY and CDR2 is FYNNEI in the germline V gene. Trimming pared 3 bases from V and 3 bases from J, leaving 9 bases between. The CDR3 sequence is CASSERGVYNSPLHF. The CDR3 DNA follows: TGTGCCAGCAGTGAGAGGGGTGTCTATAATTCACCCCTCCACTTT.

This chain connects TRBV4-1 to TRBJ1-4; D unclear. Trimming took 1 base from V and 0 from J, leaving 12 bases between them. Looked up from germline, CDR1 is MGHRA and CDR2 is YSYEKL. CDR3 length equals 17 residues. The CDR3 here is CASSQVLGTATNEKLFF. CDR3 sequence (DNA): TGCGCCAGCAGCCAAGTGTTGGGTACTGCAACTAATGAAAAACTGTTTTTT.

J is TRBJ1-1 and V is TRBV5-4; TRBD1 matches 8 bases. This CDR3 has 14 amino acids. The germline V gene has CDR1 SGHNT and CDR2 YYREEE (reference sequence). Germline trimming cut 3 bases from V and 1 base from J; bases unmatched to any gene: 2. CDR3 bases: TGTGCCAGCAGCTCCGACAGGGGGAACACTGAAGCTTTCTTT. It is translated as CASSSDRGNTEAFF.

The chain links TRBV19 to TRBJ1-6; D remains unclear. The CDR3 covers 13 residues. Per the germline V gene, CDR1 is LNHDA and CDR2 is SQIVND (reference sequence). Between the trimmed V and J ends, which lost 0 bases and 7 bases, there was a span of 4 bases. CDR3 in DNA: TGTGCCAGTAGTATAGACCCGAATTCACCCCTCCACTTT. This codes for CASSIDPNSPLHF.

The V gene is TRBV18, the J gene TRBJ2-5, with a weak D call TRBD2 (6 bases). V dropped 2 bases and J dropped 5 bases, with 12 bases sitting between them. Germline values: CDR1 KGHSH, CDR2 LQKENI. There are 14 residues in the CDR3. Written as DNA, the CDR3 is TGTGCCAGCTCACCATCGGGACTCCCGGAGACCCAGTACTTC. This translates into CASSPSGLPETQYF.

This rearrangement joins TRBV19 to TRBJ2-3; the match to TRBD2 covers 12 bases. This CDR3 has 14 residues. After removal of 4 bases from V and 6 bases from J, the junction contained 2 bases not matched to a gene. Germline-derived CDR1 and CDR2 are LNHDA and SQIVND (reference sequence). The CDR3: CASSRGLAGDTQYF. CDR3 coding DNA: TGTGCCAGTAGTAGAGGACTAGCGGGGGATACGCAGTATTTT. Combining the CDR3 with reference TRBV19 and TRBJ2-3 gives the whole variable domain DGGITQSPKYLFRKEGQNVTLSCEQNLNHDAMYWYRQDPGQGLRLIYYSQIVNDFQKGDIAEGYSVSREKKESFPLTVTSAQKNPTAFYLCASSRGLAGDTQYFGPGTRLTVL.

The CDR3 reads CASSLRDRPTNTEAFF. For the CDR3, the DNA is TGTGCCAGCAGCTTAAGAGATAGACCGACGAACACTGAAGCTTTCTTT. The chain recombines TRBV7-9 with TRBJ1-1; D is unresolved. This CDR3 contains 16 residues. V lost 2 bases, J lost 1 base, and 14 bases lay in between. Germline V gene lookup returns CDR1 SEHNR and CDR2 FQNEAQ (reference sequence).

This rearrangement joins TRBV27 to TRBJ1-5; no clear D. This CDR3 has 15 residues. Trimming took 3 bases from V and 0 from J, leaving 9 bases between them. Germline V gives CDR1 MNHEY, CDR2 SMNVEV (reference sequence). The CDR3 sequence: CASSLSLVSNQPQHF. The CDR3 DNA follows: TGTGCCAGCAGTTTGTCTCTCGTTAGCAATCAGCCCCAGCATTTT.

The gene calls are TRBV4-2 and TRBJ1-2; no clear D gene. CDR1 is LGHNA and CDR2 is YNFKEQ in the germline V gene. With 1 base removed from V and 4 bases from J, the gap between germline ends came to 7 bases. The CDR3 extends over 13 amino acids. DNA of the CDR3: TGTGCCAGCAGCCAAGGCATCCGCTATGGCTACACCTTC. It translates to CASSQGIRYGYTF.